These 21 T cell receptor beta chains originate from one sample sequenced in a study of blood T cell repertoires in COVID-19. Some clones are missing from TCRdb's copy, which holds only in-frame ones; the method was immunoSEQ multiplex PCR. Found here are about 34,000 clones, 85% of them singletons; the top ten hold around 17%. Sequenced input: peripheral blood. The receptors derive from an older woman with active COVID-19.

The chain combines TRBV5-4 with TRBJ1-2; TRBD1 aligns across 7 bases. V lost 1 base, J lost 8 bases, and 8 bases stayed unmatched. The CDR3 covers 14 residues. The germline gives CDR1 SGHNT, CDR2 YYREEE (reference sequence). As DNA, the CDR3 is TGTGCCAGCAGCTTGACAGGGGTGACTAAGGGCTACACCTTC. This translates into CASSLTGVTKGYTF.

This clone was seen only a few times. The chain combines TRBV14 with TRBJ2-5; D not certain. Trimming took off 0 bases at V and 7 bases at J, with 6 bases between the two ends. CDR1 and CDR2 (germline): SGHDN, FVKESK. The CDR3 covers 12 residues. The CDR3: CASSQDLVTQYF. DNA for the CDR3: TGTGCCAGCAGCCAAGATCTCGTGACCCAGTACTTC.

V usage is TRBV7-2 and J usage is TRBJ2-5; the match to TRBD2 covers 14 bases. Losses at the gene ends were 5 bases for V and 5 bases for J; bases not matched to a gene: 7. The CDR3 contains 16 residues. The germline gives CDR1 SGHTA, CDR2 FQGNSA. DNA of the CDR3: TGTGCCAGCAGCCCCCGGACTAGCGGGAGGTGGGAGACCCAGTACTTC. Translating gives CASSPRTSGRWETQYF.

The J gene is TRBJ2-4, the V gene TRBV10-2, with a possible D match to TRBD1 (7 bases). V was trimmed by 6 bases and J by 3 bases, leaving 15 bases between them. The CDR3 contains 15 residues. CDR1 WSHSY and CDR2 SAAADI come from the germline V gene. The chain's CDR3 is CASRFQGGGKNIQYF. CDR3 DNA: TGCGCCAGCAGATTCCAGGGGGGCGGCAAAAACATTCAGTACTTC.

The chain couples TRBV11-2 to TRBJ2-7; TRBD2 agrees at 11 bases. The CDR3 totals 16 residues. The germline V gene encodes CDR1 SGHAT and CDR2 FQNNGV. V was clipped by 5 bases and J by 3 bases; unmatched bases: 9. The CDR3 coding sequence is TGTGCCAGCAGCGTCGCCACTAGCGGGAGCTTCTACGAGCAGTACTTC. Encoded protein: CASSVATSGSFYEQYF.

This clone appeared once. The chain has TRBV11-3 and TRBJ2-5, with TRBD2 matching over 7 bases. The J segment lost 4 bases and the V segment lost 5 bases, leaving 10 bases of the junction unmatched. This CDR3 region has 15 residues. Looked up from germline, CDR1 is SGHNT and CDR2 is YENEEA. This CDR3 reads CASSPTSTSGETQYF. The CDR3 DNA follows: TGTGCCAGCAGCCCGACTAGCACATCAGGAGAGACCCAGTACTTC.

CDR3 in amino acids: CASSPSGRSNTGELFF. The CDR3 DNA sequence: TGCGCCAGCAGCCCTAGCGGGAGGTCGAACACCGGGGAGCTGTTTTTT. The V and J genes are TRBV4-1 and TRBJ2-2; 11 nucleotides agree with TRBD2. Germline loops: CDR1 MGHRA, CDR2 YSYEKL. The CDR3 covers 16 residues. J lost 0 bases, V lost 4 bases, and 1 base had no gene match.

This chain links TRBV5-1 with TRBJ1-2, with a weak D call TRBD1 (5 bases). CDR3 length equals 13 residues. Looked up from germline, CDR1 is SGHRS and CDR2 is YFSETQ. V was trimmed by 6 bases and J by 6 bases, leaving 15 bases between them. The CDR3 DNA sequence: TGCGCCAGCAAATTAGGGGCCCGGGATGGCTACACCTTC. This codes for CASKLGARDGYTF.

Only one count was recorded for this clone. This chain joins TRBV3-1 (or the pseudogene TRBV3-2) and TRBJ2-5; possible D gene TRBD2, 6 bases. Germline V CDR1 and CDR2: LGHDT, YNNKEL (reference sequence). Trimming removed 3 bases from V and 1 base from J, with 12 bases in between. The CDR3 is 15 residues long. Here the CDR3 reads CASSQGSGGQETQYF. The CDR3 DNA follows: TGTGCCAGCAGCCAGGGTTCCGGGGGCCAAGAGACCCAGTACTTC.

The CDR3 protein is CASSLGAGAKKLFF. The CDR3 DNA reads TGTGCCAGTAGTCTAGGTGCGGGGGCGAAAAAACTGTTTTTT. V usage is TRBV19 and J usage is TRBJ1-4, with TRBD1 as a possible D gene (6 bases). The CDR3 has 14 amino acids. CDR1 and CDR2 from the germline V gene are LNHDA and SQIVND (reference sequence). The germline V and J ends were trimmed by 5 bases and 9 bases, with 16 bases remaining between them.

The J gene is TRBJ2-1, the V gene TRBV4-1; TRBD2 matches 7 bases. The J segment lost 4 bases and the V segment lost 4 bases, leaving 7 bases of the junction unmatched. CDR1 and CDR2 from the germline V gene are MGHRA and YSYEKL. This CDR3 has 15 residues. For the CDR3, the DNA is TGCGCCAGCAGCCCGTCGGAGCGGGAATACAATGAGCAGTTCTTC. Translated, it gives CASSPSEREYNEQFF.

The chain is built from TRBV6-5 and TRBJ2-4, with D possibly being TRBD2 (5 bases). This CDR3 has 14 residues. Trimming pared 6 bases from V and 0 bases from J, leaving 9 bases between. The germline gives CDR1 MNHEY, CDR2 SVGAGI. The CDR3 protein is CASRAGPAKNIQYF. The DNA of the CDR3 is TGTGCCAGCAGGGCGGGCCCAGCCAAAAACATTCAGTACTTC.

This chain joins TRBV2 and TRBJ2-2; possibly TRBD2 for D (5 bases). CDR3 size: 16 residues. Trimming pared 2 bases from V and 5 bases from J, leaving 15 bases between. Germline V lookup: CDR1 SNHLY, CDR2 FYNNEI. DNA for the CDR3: TGTGCCAGCAGTGAAAGGGTTCCGACTAATACCGGGGAGCTGTTTTTT. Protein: CASSERVPTNTGELFF.

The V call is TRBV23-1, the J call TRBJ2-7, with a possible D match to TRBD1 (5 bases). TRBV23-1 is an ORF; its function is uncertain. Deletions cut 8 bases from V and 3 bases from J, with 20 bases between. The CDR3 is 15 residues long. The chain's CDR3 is CASPIPEGASYEQYF. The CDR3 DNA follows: TGCGCCAGCCCTATCCCGGAAGGGGCCAGCTACGAGCAGTACTTC.

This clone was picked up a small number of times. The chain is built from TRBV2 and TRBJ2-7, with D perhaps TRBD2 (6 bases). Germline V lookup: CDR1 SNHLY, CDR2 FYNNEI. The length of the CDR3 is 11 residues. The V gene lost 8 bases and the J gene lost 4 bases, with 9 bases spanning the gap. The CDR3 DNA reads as TGTGCCAGCGAACGGGGGTACGAGCAGTACTTC. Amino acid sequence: CASERGYEQYF.

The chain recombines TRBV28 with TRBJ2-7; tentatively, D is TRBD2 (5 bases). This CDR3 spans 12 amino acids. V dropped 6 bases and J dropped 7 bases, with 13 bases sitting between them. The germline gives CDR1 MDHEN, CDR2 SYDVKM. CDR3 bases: TGTGCCAGCAGGTTGATCTCGGGGGAGCAGTACTTC. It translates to CASRLISGEQYF.

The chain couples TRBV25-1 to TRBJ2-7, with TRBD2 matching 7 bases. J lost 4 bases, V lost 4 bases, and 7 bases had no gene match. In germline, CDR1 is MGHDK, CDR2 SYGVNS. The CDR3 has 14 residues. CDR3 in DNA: TGTGCCAGCAGTGTAGCGGGCGCAGAGTACGAGCAGTACTTC. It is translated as CASSVAGAEYEQYF.

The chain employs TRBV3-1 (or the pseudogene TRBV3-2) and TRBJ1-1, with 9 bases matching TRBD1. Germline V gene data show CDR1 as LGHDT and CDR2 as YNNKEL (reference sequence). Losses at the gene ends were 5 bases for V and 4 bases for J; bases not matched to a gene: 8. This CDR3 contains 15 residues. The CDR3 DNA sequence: TGTGCCAGCAGCGAATTCCCGGGACAGGGCACTGAAGCTTTCTTT. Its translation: CASSEFPGQGTEAFF.

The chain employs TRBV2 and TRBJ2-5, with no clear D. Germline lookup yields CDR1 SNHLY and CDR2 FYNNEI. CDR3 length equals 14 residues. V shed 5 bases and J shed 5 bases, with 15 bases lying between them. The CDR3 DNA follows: TGTGCCAGCAGTTTAGCTCCCCTGGCGGAGACCCAGTACTTC. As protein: CASSLAPLAETQYF.

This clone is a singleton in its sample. CDR3 sequence: CAKSRGPTYEQYF. CDR3 nucleotides: TGTGCCAAATCCAGGGGACCCACCTACGAGCAGTACTTC. The V call is TRBV6-5, the J call TRBJ2-7; tentatively, D is TRBD1 (6 bases). Germline V gene lookup returns CDR1 MNHEY and CDR2 SVGAGI. Deletions cut 10 bases from V and 2 bases from J, with 15 bases between. The CDR3 sequence is 13 residues long.

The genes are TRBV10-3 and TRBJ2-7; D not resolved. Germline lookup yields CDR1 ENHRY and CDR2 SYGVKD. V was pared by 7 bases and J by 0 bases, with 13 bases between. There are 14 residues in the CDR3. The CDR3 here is CAITVSPASYEQYF. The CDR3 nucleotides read TGTGCCATCACGGTCTCCCCTGCCTCCTACGAGCAGTACTTC.